The 22 T cell receptor beta chains below were found in one sample sequenced in a study of long-term antiretroviral therapy in people with HIV. With survey level as its setting, the immunoSEQ assay was v3.0. Profiling relied on immunoSEQ multiplex PCR, and the TCRdb table lists in-frame clones only, not all of them. The sample holds 25,000 to 35,000 clones, about 87% seen once. The source was unsorted PBMCs, collected 3.2 years before starting antiretroviral therapy. The receptors derive from a man aged 50-60 years with HIV.

V usage is TRBV9 and J usage is TRBJ2-7, with TRBD1 matching over 7 bases. There are 14 residues in the CDR3. CDR1 is SGDLS and CDR2 is YYNGEE in the germline V gene. Trimming removed 3 bases from V and 3 bases from J; junction bases left unmatched: 6. The CDR3 reads CASSGDSRGYEQYF. The CDR3 nucleotides are TGTGCCAGCAGCGGGGACAGCCGCGGCTACGAGCAGTACTTC.

The chain uses TRBV9 and TRBJ2-5, with D perhaps matching TRBD2 (5 bases). The V end was cut by 3 bases, the J end by 1 base, with 7 bases between. Germline CDR1 is SGDLS and CDR2 is YYNGEE. There are 13 residues in the CDR3. The DNA of the CDR3 is TGTGCCAGCAGCGCCGGGATCCAAGAGACCCAGTACTTC. Translating it yields CASSAGIQETQYF.

This chain links TRBV4-3 with TRBJ2-7; D is perhaps TRBD1 (6 bases). The CDR3 is 15 residues long. Germline CDR1 and CDR2: LGHNA and YSLEER. V was shortened by 3 bases and J by 3 bases, with 15 bases between the two germline ends. The CDR3 sequence: CASSHEQGINYEQYF. CDR3 DNA: TGCGCCAGCAGCCATGAACAGGGCATCAACTACGAGCAGTACTTC.

This sequence joins TRBV21-1 and TRBJ2-7; TRBD1, the table's D call, was not compared with the DNA. TRBV21-1 is a known pseudogene. The CDR3 sequence is 18 residues long. In nucleotides, the CDR3 is TGTGCCAGCAGCACAAAACGGCGGGGGACAGGACTTCATTACGAGCAGTACTTC. Residues: CASSTKRRGTGLHYEQYF.

The J gene is TRBJ1-1, the V gene TRBV28; possible D gene TRBD1, 5 bases. From germline, CDR1 is MDHEN and CDR2 SYDVKM. Trimming removed 3 bases from V and 4 bases from J, with 12 bases in between. The CDR3 extends over 14 amino acids. CDR3 sequence reads: CASSLGVGRTEAFF. CDR3 DNA sequence: TGTGCCAGCAGTTTGGGGGTTGGGCGCACTGAAGCTTTCTTT.

V usage is TRBV5-1 and J usage is TRBJ1-1; a weak D match, TRBD1 (6 bases). Per germline, CDR1 SGHRS and CDR2 YFSETQ. V was pared by 3 bases and J by 4 bases, with 13 bases between. This CDR3 is 14 amino acids long. The CDR3 spells CASSSQGIFTEAFF. CDR3 nucleotides: TGCGCCAGCAGCTCTCAGGGGATATTCACTGAAGCTTTCTTT.

The chain couples TRBV28 to TRBJ1-5; D unclear. V lost 3 bases, J lost 3 bases, and 9 bases lay in between. CDR3 size: 14 residues. The germline gives CDR1 MDHEN, CDR2 SYDVKM. The CDR3 sequence is CASSLYGPNQPQHF. The CDR3 region has the DNA TGTGCCAGCAGTTTGTACGGACCCAATCAGCCCCAGCATTTT.

This clone has a single count. The chain combines TRBV5-4 with TRBJ2-7; D perhaps matches TRBD1 (6 bases). The CDR3 is 13 residues long. Germline V CDR1 and CDR2: SGHNT, YYREEE (reference sequence). The germline V and J ends were trimmed by 4 bases and 3 bases, with 11 bases remaining between them. CDR3 DNA sequence: TGTGCCAGCAGCCTAAAAGGGGGCTACGAGCAGTACTTC. Encoded protein: CASSLKGGYEQYF. The variable domain in full, with the rest retrieved from reference TRBV5-4 and TRBJ2-7, is ETGVTQSPTHLIKTRGQQVTLRCSSQSGHNTVSWYQQALGQGPQFIFQYYREEENGRGNFPPRFSGLQFPNYSSELNVNALELDDSALYLCASSLKGGYEQYFGPGTRLTVT.

The rearrangement joins TRBV7-9 to TRBJ2-7; TRBD1 agrees at 11 bases. Trimming cost V 0 bases and J 7 bases; bases outside gene matches: 5. This CDR3 spans 15 amino acids. In germline, CDR1 is SEHNR, CDR2 FQNEAQ (reference sequence). This CDR3 reads CASSLASGQGGEQYF. Written as DNA, the CDR3 is TGTGCCAGCAGCTTAGCTTCGGGACAGGGGGGTGAGCAGTACTTC.

This clone came up once. The J gene is TRBJ2-3, the V gene TRBV18; 11 positions match TRBD2. The CDR3 is 17 residues long. Trimming at V came to 2 bases and at J to 8 bases, leaving 12 bases not matched to a gene. In germline, CDR1 is KGHSH, CDR2 LQKENI. The CDR3 sequence: CASSPSLLAGVPATQYF. The CDR3 DNA reads TGTGCCAGCTCACCATCCCTACTAGCGGGGGTCCCGGCTACGCAGTATTTT.

The chain employs TRBV4-3 and TRBJ2-4; D perhaps matches TRBD1 (5 bases). The CDR3 spans 16 residues. The germline V gene encodes CDR1 LGHNA and CDR2 YSLEER. The ends were cut back, 3 bases at V and 0 bases at J, with 12 bases in the middle. CDR3 nucleotide sequence: TGCGCCAGCAGCCAGGGGCTAGGGCTAGCCAAAAACATTCAGTACTTC. Translated, it gives CASSQGLGLAKNIQYF.

V and J are TRBV7-9 and TRBJ2-3; the D is unclear. V was cut by 3 bases and J by 4 bases, with 8 bases left in between. This CDR3 spans 13 amino acids. Germline CDR1 and CDR2: SEHNR and FQNEAQ (reference sequence). The CDR3 is CASSFIEADTQYF. For the CDR3, the DNA is TGTGCCAGCAGCTTCATCGAGGCAGATACGCAGTATTTT. The whole variable domain, remainder taken from reference TRBV7-9 and TRBJ2-3, is DTGVSQNPRHKITKRGQNVTFRCDPISEHNRLYWYRQTLGQGPEFLTYFQNEAQLEKSRLLSDRFSAERPKGSFSTLEIQRTEQGDSAMYLCASSFIEADTQYFGPGTRLTVL.

The rearrangement joins TRBV28 to TRBJ2-5; TRBD1 aligns across 12 bases. The J segment lost 7 bases and the V segment lost 6 bases, leaving 12 bases of the junction unmatched. The CDR3 contains 16 residues. Germline loops: CDR1 MDHEN, CDR2 SYDVKM. In DNA, the CDR3 is TGTGCCAGCAGCCTATCCGGGACAGGGGGCACGGGGACCCAGTACTTC. It translates to CASSLSGTGGTGTQYF.

This clone was seen only once. The genes are TRBV10-3 and TRBJ2-5; D is unresolved. Trimming removed 0 bases at V and 4 bases at J, with 3 bases between. Germline V CDR1 and CDR2: ENHRY, SYGVKD. The CDR3 is made up of 12 amino acids. The CDR3 spells CAISESGETQYF. CDR3 sequence (DNA): TGTGCCATCAGTGAGTCGGGAGAGACCCAGTACTTC.

The V gene is TRBV30, the J gene TRBJ1-2; TRBD1 aligns across 8 bases. V was clipped by 4 bases and J by 4 bases; unmatched bases: 14. CDR3 length: 16 amino acids. The V gene's germline CDR1 is GTSNPN and CDR2 SVGIG (reference sequence). CDR3 bases: TGTGCCTGGATATTGGACAGGGAGGGAACTGGCTATGGCTACACCTTC. This gives the protein CAWILDREGTGYGYTF.

This clone was counted a few times. The rearrangement joins TRBV9 to TRBJ2-7; 8 positions match TRBD2. Germline-derived CDR1 and CDR2 are SGDLS and YYNGEE. This CDR3 contains 14 residues. V lost 2 bases, J lost 5 bases, and 6 bases stayed unmatched. The DNA of the CDR3 is TGTGCCAGCAGCGTCGGACTAGCATTCGACGAGCAGTACTTC. This encodes CASSVGLAFDEQYF.

J is TRBJ2-2 and V is TRBV5-1; perhaps D is TRBD1 or TRBD2 (5 bases each). This CDR3 has 14 residues. The V end was cut by 5 bases, the J end by 4 bases, with 12 bases between. Germline CDR1 and CDR2: SGHRS and YFSETQ. CDR3 nucleotide sequence: TGCGCCAGCAGTATGCGAGGGACCACCGGGGAGCTGTTTTTT. This gives the protein CASSMRGTTGELFF.

V usage is TRBV4-2 and J usage is TRBJ2-7; the D gene could be TRBD1 or TRBD2 (6 bases each). The V gene's germline CDR1 is LGHNA and CDR2 YNFKEQ. V lost 0 bases and J lost 4, with 13 bases in between. The CDR3 length is 15 residues. This CDR3 reads CASSQDRGAPYEQYF. CDR3 sequence (DNA): TGTGCCAGCAGCCAAGATAGGGGGGCGCCTTACGAGCAGTACTTC.

This rearrangement joins TRBV11-2 to TRBJ2-7; D is possibly TRBD2 (6 bases). CDR1 is SGHAT and CDR2 is FQNNGV in the germline V gene. This CDR3 is 16 amino acids long. Trimming stripped 1 base from V and 9 bases from J, with 22 bases between. Here the CDR3 reads CASSLGRQGGEWAQYF. The CDR3 DNA follows: TGTGCCAGCAGCTTAGGCCGACAAGGAGGGGAATGGGCGCAGTACTTC.

The chain couples TRBV28 to TRBJ2-2; no clear D gene. From germline, CDR1 is MDHEN and CDR2 SYDVKM. CDR3 length: 15 amino acids. Deletions cut 7 bases from V and 4 bases from J, with 16 bases between. The CDR3 sequence is CASTQGSFGTGELFF. CDR3 sequence (DNA): TGTGCCAGCACCCAAGGGTCATTCGGCACCGGGGAGCTGTTTTTT.

The chain employs TRBV7-9 and TRBJ2-1; 13 bases are a match to TRBD2. Germline V gives CDR1 SEHNR, CDR2 FQNEAQ (reference sequence). Trimming cost V 3 bases and J 9 bases; bases outside gene matches: 5. The CDR3 runs 15 residues. The CDR3 coding sequence is TGTGCCAGCAGCTTTACTAGCGGGAGGGCCAGTGAGCAGTTCTTC. It is translated as CASSFTSGRASEQFF.

This chain links TRBV5-1 with TRBJ2-5; D is unresolved. Trimming took 2 bases from V and 1 from J, leaving 9 bases between them. This CDR3 comprises 14 residues. Germline CDR1 SGHRS, CDR2 YFSETQ. The CDR3 spells CASSFLPPQETQYF. In DNA form, the CDR3 reads TGCGCCAGCAGCTTTTTGCCACCCCAAGAGACCCAGTACTTC.